Listed here are 21 T cell receptor beta chains from one sample, sequenced in a study of shared clonotypes between healthy human individuals. Using immunoSEQ multiplex PCR, the repertoire was profiled, and TCRdb retains in-frame clones only, with some absent. Here the sample spans a few million clones, 90% to 95% being singletons. The sample was naive CD4+ T cells sorted from blood. Sample subset: CD45RA+ positively selected. These receptors originate from a man younger than 30 in good health.

The chain employs TRBV11-2 and TRBJ2-1; no clear D. This CDR3 has 16 amino acids. Germline assignment: CDR1 SGHAT and CDR2 FQNNGV. The ends were cut back, 5 bases at V and 0 bases at J, with 14 bases in the middle. DNA of the CDR3: TGTGCCAGCAGCCCCCATGGGTCCAGCTCCTACAATGAGCAGTTCTTC. Amino acids: CASSPHGSSSYNEQFF.

The V gene is TRBV2, the J gene TRBJ2-1, with D perhaps TRBD1 or TRBD2 (10 bases each). V lost 6 bases, J lost 8 bases, and 35 bases lay in between. CDR3 length: 20 amino acids. Germline V lookup: CDR1 SNHLY, CDR2 FYNNEI. The CDR3 loop reads CASSEGQGNSGAGGPYEQFF. CDR3 nucleotide sequence: TGTGCCAGCAGCGAGGGACAGGGGAACTCGGGAGCGGGAGGGCCCTATGAGCAGTTCTTC.

In the case of this clone: One junction end does not reproduce the germline sequence, and a read error may be involved. The J gene is TRBJ2-3, the V gene TRBV7-7; TRBD1 is a possible D gene (5 bases). The CDR3 length is 16 residues. The V gene's germline CDR1 is SSHAT and CDR2 FNYEAQ (reference sequence). This CDR3 reads CASSPSQGLSTDTQYF. The CDR3 DNA is TGTGCTAGCAGCCCAAGCCAGGGCCTCAGCACAGATACGCAGTATTTT.

The chain employs TRBV7-2 and TRBJ2-7; TRBD2 agrees at 10 bases. Germline assignment: CDR1 SGHTA and CDR2 FQGNSA. V lost 6 bases, J lost 7 bases, and 9 bases stayed unmatched. This CDR3 is built from 14 residues. The CDR3 here is CASRKLAGGGEQYF. The CDR3 DNA is TGTGCCAGCAGGAAATTAGCGGGAGGTGGAGAGCAGTACTTC.

The chain employs TRBV5-6 and TRBJ2-3; 11 bases are shared with TRBD2. V shed 2 bases and J 2 bases; nucleotides not matched to a gene: 1. Germline CDR1 reads SGHDT; CDR2 reads YYEEEE. This CDR3 spans 15 amino acids. CDR3 sequence reads: CASSLLAGDTDTQYF. The CDR3 coding sequence is TGTGCCAGCAGCTTACTAGCGGGAGACACAGATACGCAGTATTTT.

This chain joins TRBV6-5 and TRBJ2-3, with D possibly being TRBD2 (5 bases). V was cut by 5 bases and J by 9 bases, with 18 bases left in between. The CDR3 spans 14 residues. Per germline, CDR1 MNHEY and CDR2 SVGAGI. The CDR3 nucleotides are TGTGCCAGCAGTCGGGATCCCCAAGGATTAACGCAGTATTTT. This gives the protein CASSRDPQGLTQYF.

The CDR3 DNA reads TGTGCCAGCTCCCCCCTCGGGCGGGACAAGACAGATACGCAGTATTTT. Amino acids: CASSPLGRDKTDTQYF. The chain is built from TRBV5-6 and TRBJ2-3; D possibly uses TRBD1 or TRBD2 (6 bases each). V shed 7 bases and J shed 3 bases, with 21 bases lying between them. The CDR3 spans 16 residues. Germline V CDR1 and CDR2: SGHDT, YYEEEE.

This chain connects TRBV7-9 to TRBJ1-4; the D is unclear. The length of the CDR3 is 15 residues. CDR1 SEHNR and CDR2 FQNEAQ come from the germline V gene (reference sequence). The V end was cut by 3 bases, the J end by 0 bases, with 8 bases between. In DNA, the CDR3 is TGTGCCAGCAGCTTCGACGGTACAACTAATGAAAAACTGTTTTTT. Amino acid sequence: CASSFDGTTNEKLFF. Drawing the rest from reference TRBV7-9 and TRBJ1-4, the complete variable domain is DTGVSQNPRHKITKRGQNVTFRCDPISEHNRLYWYRQTLGQGPEFLTYFQNEAQLEKSRLLSDRFSAERPKGSFSTLEIQRTEQGDSAMYLCASSFDGTTNEKLFFGSGTQLSVL.

This clone was observed once. This chain uses TRBV11-1 with TRBJ2-3, with 8 bases matching TRBD2. Unmatched junction bases numbered 8, after V lost 3 bases and J lost 6 bases. This CDR3 is built from 15 residues. Germline V lookup: CDR1 SGHAT, CDR2 FQDESV (reference sequence). This CDR3 is CASSLSGGAWDTQYF. DNA of the CDR3: TGTGCCAGCAGCTTGAGCGGGGGAGCCTGGGATACGCAGTATTTT.

The V and J genes are TRBV5-6 and TRBJ1-4, with a possible D match to TRBD1 (6 bases). The ends were cut back, 2 bases at V and 10 bases at J, with 12 bases in the middle. In germline, CDR1 is SGHDT, CDR2 YYEEEE. This CDR3 region has 13 residues. In DNA form, the CDR3 reads TGTGCCAGCAGCTTACAGGGTGGAGTAAAACTGTTTTTT. This translates into CASSLQGGVKLFF.

The chain is built from TRBV15 and TRBJ2-2; no firm D call. Between the trimmed V and J ends, which lost 1 base and 7 bases, there was a span of 7 bases. The CDR3 runs to 13 residues. Per the germline V gene, CDR1 is LNHNV and CDR2 is YYDKDF (reference sequence). The CDR3 reads CATSRGGVGELFF. The CDR3 DNA reads as TGTGCCACCAGCAGAGGGGGTGTCGGGGAGCTGTTTTTT. Using reference TRBV15 and TRBJ2-2 for the parts outside the CDR3, the full variable domain is DAMVIQNPRYQVTQFGKPVTLSCSQTLNHNVMYWYQQKSSQAPKLLFHYYDKDFNNEADTPDNFQSRRPNTSFCFLDIRSPGLGDTAMYLCATSRGGVGELFFGEGSRLTVL.

In its sample, this clone was seen once. The V and J genes are TRBV4-3 and TRBJ1-2, with D unresolved. The CDR3 is 17 residues long. Germline CDR1 LGHNA, CDR2 YSLEER. Trimming took 0 bases from V and 1 from J, leaving 15 bases between them. In DNA form, the CDR3 reads TGCGCCAGCAGCCAAGAACTCGGGCTCCAGCATAACTATGGCTACACCTTC. This encodes CASSQELGLQHNYGYTF.

The CDR3 here is CASSYSQRVSYEQYF. Written as DNA, the CDR3 is TGTGCCAGCAGTTACTCACAGCGAGTCTCCTACGAGCAGTACTTC. V usage is TRBV6-5 and J usage is TRBJ2-7; D ambiguous. Germline assignment: CDR1 MNHEY and CDR2 SVGAGI. This CDR3 is 15 amino acids long. Trimming cost V 0 bases and J 0 bases, with 9 bases left between them.

The V call is TRBV10-3, the J call TRBJ2-1; TRBD2 aligns across 14 bases. The ends lost 6 bases at V and 7 bases at J; junction bases unmatched: 5. CDR3 length equals 15 residues. Germline V gives CDR1 ENHRY, CDR2 SYGVKD. CDR3 sequence: CAISGLAGGGNEQFF. The CDR3 DNA follows: TGTGCCATCAGCGGACTAGCGGGAGGTGGGAATGAGCAGTTCTTC.

This clone appeared once. The DNA of the CDR3 is TGCGCCAGCAGCTTGGCGGGGCCACCCGGGGAGCTGTTTTTT. It codes for CASSLAGPPGELFF. The chain recombines TRBV5-1 with TRBJ2-2; perhaps D is TRBD1 or TRBD2 (5 bases each). Between the trimmed V and J ends, which lost 0 bases and 6 bases, there was a span of 9 bases. The V gene's germline CDR1 is SGHRS and CDR2 YFSETQ. The CDR3 has 14 amino acids.

The genes are TRBV27 and TRBJ1-1; D unclear. Trimming took 5 bases from V and 0 from J, leaving 7 bases between them. The CDR3 totals 13 residues. Germline CDR1 reads MNHEY; CDR2 reads SMNVEV (reference sequence). The CDR3 DNA sequence: TGTGCCAGCAGTCCTCTAATGAACACTGAAGCTTTCTTT. Its translation: CASSPLMNTEAFF.

The V call is TRBV11-3, the J call TRBJ2-1, with D unclear. Germline loops: CDR1 SGHNT, CDR2 YENEEA. V was clipped by 1 base and J by 8 bases, with 3 bases between them. CDR3 length equals 11 residues. CDR3 sequence: CASSLGHEQFF. CDR3 DNA: TGTGCCAGCAGCTTAGGTCATGAGCAGTTCTTC. Using reference TRBV11-3 and TRBJ2-1 for the parts outside the CDR3, the full variable domain is EAGVVQSPRYKIIEKKQPVAFWCNPISGHNTLYWYLQNLGQGPELLIRYENEEAVDDSQLPKDRFSAERLKGVDSTLKIQPAELGDSAVYLCASSLGHEQFFGPGTRLTVL.

This clone showed up just once. The chain recombines TRBV2 with TRBJ1-3; 11 nucleotides align to TRBD1. This CDR3 is built from 14 residues. Germline-derived CDR1 and CDR2 are SNHLY and FYNNEI. J lost 2 bases, V lost 6 bases, and 0 bases had no gene match. CDR3: CASRGQGAGNTIYF. CDR3 bases: TGTGCCAGCAGGGGACAGGGGGCTGGAAACACCATATATTTT.

V usage is TRBV18 and J usage is TRBJ1-1; 7 nucleotides line up with TRBD1. The trim removed 5 bases at V and 3 bases at J, leaving 3 bases unmatched. The CDR3 is 13 amino acids. Germline V CDR1 and CDR2: KGHSH, LQKENI. The CDR3 is CASSFTGDTEAFF. In DNA, the CDR3 is TGTGCCAGCTCATTCACAGGGGACACTGAAGCTTTCTTT.

As concerns this clone: Other DNA sequences within the sample encode an identical CDR3. The V call is TRBV6-5, the J call TRBJ1-3; TRBD1 agrees at 9 bases. Unmatched junction bases numbered 1, after V lost 2 bases and J lost 2 bases. This CDR3 is built from 15 residues. Per germline, CDR1 MNHEY and CDR2 SVGAGI. The CDR3 reads CASSYRTGAGNTIYF. In DNA form, the CDR3 reads TGTGCCAGCAGTTACCGGACAGGGGCTGGAAACACCATATATTTT.

The CDR3 sequence: CASGLPASSYEQYF. CDR3 nucleotide sequence: TGTGCTAGTGGTTTGCCAGCTTCGAGCTACGAGCAGTACTTC. This chain uses TRBV12-5 with TRBJ2-7; D gene unclear. CDR1 and CDR2 from the germline V gene are LGHNT and FRNRAP. Deletions cut 2 bases from V and 3 bases from J, with 11 bases between. The CDR3 consists of 14 residues.